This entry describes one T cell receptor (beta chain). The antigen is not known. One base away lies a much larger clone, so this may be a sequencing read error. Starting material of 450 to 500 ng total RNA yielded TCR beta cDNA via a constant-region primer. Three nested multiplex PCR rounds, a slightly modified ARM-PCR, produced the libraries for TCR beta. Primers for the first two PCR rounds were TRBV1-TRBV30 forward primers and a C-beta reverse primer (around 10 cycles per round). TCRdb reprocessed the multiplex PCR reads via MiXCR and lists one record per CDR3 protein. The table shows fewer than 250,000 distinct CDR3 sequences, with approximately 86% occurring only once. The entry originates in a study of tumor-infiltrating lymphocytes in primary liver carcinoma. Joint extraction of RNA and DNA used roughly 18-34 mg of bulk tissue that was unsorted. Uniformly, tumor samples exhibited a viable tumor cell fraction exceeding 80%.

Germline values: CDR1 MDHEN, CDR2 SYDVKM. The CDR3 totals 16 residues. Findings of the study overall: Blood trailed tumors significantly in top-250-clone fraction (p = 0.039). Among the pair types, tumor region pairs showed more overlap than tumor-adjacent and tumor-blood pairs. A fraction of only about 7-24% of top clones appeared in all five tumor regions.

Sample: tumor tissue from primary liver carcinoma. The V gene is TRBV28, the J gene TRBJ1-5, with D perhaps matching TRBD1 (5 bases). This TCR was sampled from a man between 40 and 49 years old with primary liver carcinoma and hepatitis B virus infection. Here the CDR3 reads CASSPDLGRSNQTQHF. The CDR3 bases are TGTGCCAGCAGCCCCGACCTGGGACGGAGCAATCAGACCCAGCATTTT.